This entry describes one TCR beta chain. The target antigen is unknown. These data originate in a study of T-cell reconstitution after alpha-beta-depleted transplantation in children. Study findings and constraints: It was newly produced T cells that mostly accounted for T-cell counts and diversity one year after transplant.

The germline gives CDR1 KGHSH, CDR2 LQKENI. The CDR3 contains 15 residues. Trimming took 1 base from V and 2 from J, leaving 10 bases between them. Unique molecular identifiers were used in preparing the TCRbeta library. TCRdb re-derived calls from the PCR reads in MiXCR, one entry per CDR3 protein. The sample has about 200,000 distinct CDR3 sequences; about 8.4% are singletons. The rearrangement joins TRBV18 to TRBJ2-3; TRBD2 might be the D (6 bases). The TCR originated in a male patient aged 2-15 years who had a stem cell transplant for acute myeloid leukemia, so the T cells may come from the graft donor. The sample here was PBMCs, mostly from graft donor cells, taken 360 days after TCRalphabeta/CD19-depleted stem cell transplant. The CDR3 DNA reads TGTGCCAGCTCACCACGGATAGCGGTCACAGATACGCAGTATTTT. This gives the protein CASSPRIAVTDTQYF.